The subject of this entry is one T cell receptor (beta chain). This clonotype was recorded a few times. Its binding antigen is unknown. Base qualities are missing; no much larger clone stands one base away. Synovial fluid samples were matched to blood samples from the same ankylosing spondylitis patients. This sample was included in a study of CD8 T cells in ankylosing spondylitis (dated by TCRdb to about 2017). Notes on the research overall: The study set out to find disease-linked TCR variants by profiling T cell receptor beta repertoires in ankylosing spondylitis patients and healthy donors. The whole study cohort included over a hundred healthy donors and 25 or so ankylosing spondylitis patients. Peripheral blood was sampled, and synovial fluid was additionally collected from ankylosing spondylitis patients. Study-wide findings and limitations: Some motif variants were previously reported in synovial fluid and blood of reactive arthritis patients, suggesting common disease-initiation mechanisms. The disease-linked clones had a CD8+ phenotype and were found at relatively low frequencies in peripheral blood. Significant enrichment of the disease-linked clones was reported in matched synovial fluid samples from ankylosing spondylitis patients. Blood from ankylosing spondylitis patients appeared to be characterized by a TCR beta motif composed of eight highly homologous amino acid variants.

The run used an Illumina HiSeq 2500. Quantitative 5'-RACE with molecular barcodes was the method used to prepare the TCR beta libraries. The paper's processing steps were these. Disease-linked TCR variants were identified with a new computational method built on a probabilistic model of VDJ rearrangement. Using fastp at Q25 and MiXCR, TCRdb reprocessed the public reads and kept productive beta chains. CDR3 protein sequences are deduplicated, and each keeps its most common genes and DNA. The V and J calls here are based on TCRdb, not the publication. The sample includes about 150,000 distinct CDR3 sequences, with 30% to 35% observed a single time. About 6% of the sample is held by the ten biggest clonotypes. Taken from cysteine to phenylalanine, the CDR3 has 13 residues. The entry retains the CDR3 DNA only, 39 bases that are in frame from base 1. V drops 5 bases and J drops 4 bases, leaving 9 bases in between.

Input material: synovial fluid, either unsorted or a sorted T cell fraction (not recorded which). The rearrangement joined TRBV12-3 or TRBV12-4 to TRBJ2-1; possibly the D gene is TRBD2, per 6 matching bases. This receptor was identified in a male donor with ankylosing spondylitis. The sequenced DNA: TGTGCCAGCAGTGAGGACTATTACAATGAGCAGTTCTTC. Its translation reads: CASSEDYYNEQFF.